This TCR beta chain emerged from a study of cytomegalovirus exposure and HLA in healthy donors. The method was immunoSEQ multiplex PCR; TCRdb's version includes in-frame clones alone and lacks a portion of them. Among some 170,000 clones listed, approximately 86% were seen once. Per germline, CDR1 SGHAT and CDR2 FQNNGV. This CDR3 region has 13 residues. Trimming left V 2 bases short and J 3 bases short, with 8 bases between. The chain combines TRBV11-2 with TRBJ2-7; D remains unclear. The sequence derives from a man younger than 45 in good health and CMV-seropositive. Specimen: PBMCs. The CDR3 protein is CASSLTENYEQYF. The CDR3 region has the DNA TGTGCCAGCAGCTTAACCGAGAACTACGAGCAGTACTTC.